These 20 T cell receptor beta chains were sequenced from one sample in a study of tumor-infiltrating lymphocytes in primary liver carcinoma. The authors made TCR beta cDNA from approximately 500 ng total RNA with a constant-region primer. Construction of TCR beta libraries relied on three successive nested multiplex PCR rounds employing slightly modified ARM-PCR. Primers for the first two PCR rounds were TRBV1-TRBV30 forward primers and a C-beta reverse primer (roughly 10 cycles per round). TCRdb ran MiXCR on the multiplex PCR reads and lists one entry per CDR3 protein. The sample yields roughly 23,000 distinct CDR3 sequences, roughly 70% seen once. Both RNA and DNA were isolated together from around 20-30 mg of bulk tissue that had not been sorted. Sequencing input: liver tumor tissue from sampling region 1. Subset denoted: tumor region T1, superior pole. Receptors originate from a man between 35 and 55 years old with primary liver carcinoma and hepatitis B virus infection.

There are many counts of this clonotype. The chain uses TRBV7-8 and TRBJ1-2, with D possibly TRBD1 on 6 matching bases. This CDR3 has 16 residues. In germline, CDR1 is SGHVS, CDR2 FQNEAQ. The V end lost 1 base, the J end lost 0 bases, and 12 bases lay between the germline ends. The CDR3 DNA sequence: TGTGCCAGCAGCTTAGTAGGGGGGCAAGCTAACTATGGCTACACCTTC. Residues: CASSLVGGQANYGYTF. Full variable domain (rest looked up from reference TRBV7-8 and TRBJ1-2): GAGVSQSPRYKVAKRGQDVALRCDPISGHVSLFWYQQALGQGPEFLTYFQNEAQLDKSGLPSDRFFAERPEGSVSTLKIQRTQQEDSAVYLCASSLVGGQANYGYTFGSGTRLTVV.

The CDR3 sequence is CASSPQQGGLGEQFF. The CDR3 nucleotides are TGTGCCAGCAGCCCCCAGCAGGGGGGACTGGGTGAGCAGTTCTTC. The genes are TRBV11-2 and TRBJ2-1, with a weak D call TRBD1 (7 bases). Germline V lookup: CDR1 SGHAT, CDR2 FQNNGV. The germline V and J ends were trimmed by 5 bases and 9 bases, with 20 bases remaining between them. The CDR3 length is 15 residues. Based on the CDR3 plus reference TRBV11-2 and TRBJ2-1, the full variable domain is EAGVAQSPRYKIIEKRQSVAFWCNPISGHATLYWYQQILGQGPKLLIQFQNNGVVDDSQLPKDRFSAERLKGVDSTLKIQPAKLEDSAVYLCASSPQQGGLGEQFFGPGTRLTVL.

This clonotype was picked up one time. One end of the junction is discordant with germline, which a read error may explain. The chain has TRBV11-2 and TRBJ2-1; D is unclear. The CDR3 loop spans 16 amino acids. CDR1 and CDR2 from the germline V gene are SGHAT and FQNNGV. The CDR3 here is CASRYTCAHLYSEQFF. The CDR3 DNA reads TGTGCCAGCAGATATACTTGCGCCCATTTATACAGTGAGCAGTTCTTC. Drawing the rest from reference TRBV11-2 and TRBJ2-1, the complete variable domain is EAGVAQSPRYKIIEKRQSVAFWCNPISGHATLYWYQQILGQGPKLLIQFQNNGVVDDSQLPKDRFSAERLKGVDSTLKIQPAKLEDSAVYLCASRYTCAHLYSEQFFGPGTRLTVL.

With regard to this clonotype: The missing conserved phenylalanine or tryptophan at the end of this CDR3 makes a read error likely. This chain joins TRBV11-2 and TRBJ1-2; a weak D match, TRBD1 (5 bases). Germline V CDR1 and CDR2: SGHAT, FQNNGV. The CDR3 sequence is 13 residues long. CDR3 coding DNA: TGTGCCAGCAACTTAGGGGCTAACTATGGTTACACCCTC. Its translation is CASNLGANYGYTL.

As for this clonotype: In this CDR3 the conserved last residue, phenylalanine or tryptophan, is missing, so a read error is likely. The DNA is omitted, as the CDR3 cannot be located on it reliably, and the CDR3 follows TCRdb's listing. J is TRBJ2-7 and V is TRBV4-2; the table's TRBD2 call for D was not verified on the DNA. The CDR3 adds up to 18 amino acids, both ends counted. From germline, CDR1 is LGHNA and CDR2 YNFKEQ. This CDR3 is CASSGKSGLAGGPHEKYY.

This clonotype was counted ten times or more. The rearrangement uses TRBV5-1 and TRBJ1-1; TRBD1 might be the D (6 bases). This CDR3 spans 14 amino acids. The V gene's germline CDR1 is SGHRS and CDR2 YFSETQ. V lost 5 bases, J lost 2 bases, and 13 bases lay in between. CDR3: CASRGGGGNTEAFF. The CDR3 nucleotides are TGCGCCAGCAGGGGAGGGGGGGGTAACACTGAAGCTTTCTTT. Supplemented by reference TRBV5-1 and TRBJ1-1, the full variable domain reads KAGVTQTPRYLIKTRGQQVTLSCSPISGHRSVSWYQQTPGQGLQFLFEYFSETQRNKGNFPGRFSGRQFSNSRSEMNVSTLELGDSALYLCASRGGGGNTEAFFGQGTRLTVV.

This clonotype was recorded only once. The junction departs from germline at one end; a sequencing error may be responsible. The chain combines TRBV11-2 with TRBJ1-1; unclear D gene. This CDR3 comprises 14 residues. Looked up from germline, CDR1 is SGHAT and CDR2 is FQNNGV. CDR3: CVSCLTAFDAEAFF. The CDR3 region has the DNA TGTGTCAGCTGCTTAACGGCCTTCGACGCTGAAGCTTTCTTT.

This clonotype has at least ten counts. V is TRBV11-2 and J is TRBJ2-4, with D perhaps TRBD2 (5 bases). Per the germline V gene, CDR1 is SGHAT and CDR2 is FQNNGV. Trimming stripped 9 bases from V and 2 bases from J, with 11 bases between. The CDR3 spans 13 residues. Here the CDR3 reads CASSLESKNIQYF. DNA for the CDR3: TGTGCCAGTTCACTAGAGTCCAAAAACATTCAGTACTTC.

Details on this clonotype: A read error is likely, as this CDR3 ends without the conserved phenylalanine or tryptophan. This chain joins TRBV11-2 and TRBJ2-7; TRBD2 matches at 7 bases. Looked up from germline, CDR1 is SGHAT and CDR2 is FQNNGV. The CDR3 totals 13 residues. The J segment lost 6 bases and the V segment lost 2 bases, leaving 4 bases of the junction unmatched. The DNA for the CDR3 is TGTGCCAGCAGCTTATATTCGGGGGGCGAGCAGTACTAC. It yields the protein CASSLYSGGEQYY.

This clonotype was picked up many times. CDR3 in amino acids: CASSLSVGLAGGGYEQYF. The DNA for the CDR3 is TGTGCCAGCAGCTTATCCGTTGGACTAGCGGGAGGGGGGTACGAGCAGTACTTC. This chain links TRBV11-2 with TRBJ2-7; 15 nucleotides align to TRBD2. The CDR3 runs to 18 residues. Trimming cost V 2 bases and J 4 bases; bases outside gene matches: 9. Per the germline V gene, CDR1 is SGHAT and CDR2 is FQNNGV. The full variable domain, with the rest looked up from reference TRBV11-2 and TRBJ2-7, is EAGVAQSPRYKIIEKRQSVAFWCNPISGHATLYWYQQILGQGPKLLIQFQNNGVVDDSQLPKDRFSAERLKGVDSTLKIQPAKLEDSAVYLCASSLSVGLAGGGYEQYFGPGTRLTVT.

Concerning this clonotype: A much larger clone is a single base away; this may be a read error. This chain links TRBV11-2 with TRBJ2-5; 8 bases fit TRBD2. The trim removed 5 bases at V and 9 bases at J, leaving 14 bases unmatched. This CDR3 spans 15 amino acids. Germline V CDR1 and CDR2: SGHAT, FQNNGV. The CDR3 loop is CASSPPGRGFGSQYF. The CDR3 nucleotides read TGTGCCAGCAGCCCCCCCGGGAGGGGTTTTGGGTCCCAGTACTTC.

This clonotype was recorded many times. CDR3 region: CAWSGGLETQYF. DNA of the CDR3: TGTGCCTGGAGTGGGGGTTTGGAGACCCAGTACTTC. The gene calls are TRBV30 and TRBJ2-5; no definite D call. Looked up from germline, CDR1 is GTSNPN and CDR2 is SVGIG (reference sequence). The CDR3 length is 12 residues. V gave up 1 base and J gave up 5 bases, with 8 bases separating them.

A note on this clonotype: The conserved closing phenylalanine or tryptophan is absent in this CDR3, likely reflecting a read error. The gene calls are TRBV29-1 and TRBJ2-5; tentatively, D is TRBD1 (6 bases). This CDR3 comprises 13 residues. CDR1 and CDR2 (germline): SQVTM, ANQGSEA. This CDR3 is CCGLTQGMETQYL. The CDR3 nucleotides are TGCTGCGGGCTCACCCAGGGGATGGAGACCCAGTACTTA.

To note about this clonotype: A read error may account for a junction end that differs from germline. This chain joins TRBV5-5 and TRBJ2-1; 8 bases are a match to TRBD1. The CDR3 totals 15 residues. Germline-derived CDR1 and CDR2 are SGHKS and YYEKEE (reference sequence). This chain's CDR3 is CTSSPGQGSHYEQFF. The CDR3 DNA reads TGTACCAGCAGCCCTGGACAGGGTTCCCACTATGAACAGTTCTTC.

Worth noting for this clonotype: One junction end does not reproduce the germline sequence, and a read error may be involved. The chain combines TRBV11-2 with TRBJ2-5, with unresolved D. This CDR3 contains 15 residues. Per germline, CDR1 SGHAT and CDR2 FQNNGV. The CDR3 region is CVSSLVGGEVETQYF. CDR3 DNA: TGTGTCAGCAGCTTAGTGGGTGGCGAAGTGGAGACCCAGTACTTT.

Comments on this clonotype: A junction end diverges from the germline sequence, so it may reflect a read error. The V gene is TRBV5-1, the J gene TRBJ2-5, with no clear D. CDR3 length: 15 amino acids. Germline assignment: CDR1 SGHRS and CDR2 YFSETQ. The CDR3, as DNA: TGCGCCCGCAGCCTACAGCCCCTTGGTCAAGAGACCCAGTATTTC. Amino acid sequence: CARSLQPLGQETQYF.

A note on this clonotype: This likely comes from a read error, as the CDR3 has no conserved phenylalanine or tryptophan at its end. The genes are TRBV6-6 and TRBJ2-7; 7 bases are a match to TRBD2. The CDR3 has 15 residues. CDR1 is MNHNY and CDR2 is SVGAGI in the germline V gene (reference sequence). CDR3 coding DNA: TGTGCCGGCAGTTCTAGCCGGGAGGTCTCCTACAAGCAGTACCTC. Translating it yields CAGSSSREVSYKQYL.

The V call is TRBV4-2, the J call TRBJ2-2, with 8 bases lining up with TRBD2. The germline CDR1 and CDR2 sequences are LGHNA and YNFKEQ. The CDR3 is 18 residues long. CDR3 amino acids: CVGSQGTSGSLNPGELFF. As DNA, the CDR3 is TGTGTCGGCAGCCAAGGGACTAGTGGGAGTCTAAATCCCGGGGAGCTGTTTTTT.

With regard to this clonotype: A read error may account for a junction end that differs from germline. This chain connects TRBV6-5 to TRBJ2-3, with 9 bases aligning to TRBD2. This CDR3 has 19 residues. Germline assignment: CDR1 MNHEY and CDR2 SVGAGI. The CDR3 loop reads CASGYQNTTSGTSTDTQHF. The CDR3 nucleotides are TGTGCCAGCGGTTACCAAAATACGACTAGCGGAACTAGCACAGATACGCAGCACTTT.

This clonotype was counted ten times or more. The chain joins TRBV11-3 to TRBJ1-1; no firm D call. Trimming stripped 1 base from V and 1 base from J, with 7 bases between. The CDR3 runs 14 residues. Germline assignment: CDR1 SGHNT and CDR2 YENEEA. CDR3 protein: CASSLGKANTEAFF. CDR3 nucleotides: TGTGCCAGCAGCTTAGGCAAGGCGAACACTGAAGCTTTCTTT.